One and the same sample provided the 22 T cell receptor beta chains below, sequenced in a study of identical twins (dated by TCRdb to about 2016). The library was built by means of 5' RACE. The run used an Illumina HiSeq 2000. In-frame beta chains were kept once TCRdb had trimmed the public reads at Q25 with fastp and called clones with MiXCR. Merged by CDR3 protein, the rows form single entries marked with the most common genes and DNA. For this sample the table gives roughly 280,000 distinct CDR3 sequences, of which 9.5% were detected only once. The ten largest make up roughly 7% of the sample. These data were also filed under a second study, of yellow fever vaccine responses in identical twins.

Sequencing was done on a sample of CD8+ T cells sorted from blood. Every receptor here comes from a woman under 30 in good health.

This clonotype showed up many times. This chain joins TRBV14 and TRBJ2-7; possibly TRBD1 for D (6 bases). Per germline, CDR1 SGHDN and CDR2 FVKESK. The CDR3 runs to 15 residues. V dropped 1 base and J dropped 2 bases, with 12 bases sitting between them. CDR3: CASSQGTERPYEQYF. In DNA form, the CDR3 reads TGTGCCAGCAGCCAAGGGACAGAGAGACCCTACGAGCAGTACTTC.

This clonotype was counted ten times or more. This chain joins TRBV4-3 and TRBJ2-3; a possible D gene is TRBD1 (6 bases). Germline CDR1 reads LGHNA; CDR2 reads YSLEER. The CDR3 is 18 residues long. The V and J ends lost 0 bases and 1 base respectively, with 17 bases between them. CDR3 sequence reads: CASSQDQVGARGTDTQYF. The CDR3 nucleotides are TGCGCCAGCAGCCAAGATCAAGTGGGGGCTAGGGGCACAGATACGCAGTATTTT.

This sequence joins TRBV11-2 and TRBJ2-5, with no clear D. The germline V and J ends were trimmed by 5 bases and 4 bases, with 20 bases remaining between them. This CDR3 is 16 amino acids long. From germline, CDR1 is SGHAT and CDR2 FQNNGV. CDR3 DNA: TGTGCCAGCAGCCTGATCTCGGACCAGGACCCAGAGACCCAGTACTTC. The encoded protein is CASSLISDQDPETQYF.

The DNA for the CDR3 is TGTGCCAGCAACCCTTGGGGCGGGGGTTACAATGAGCAGTTCTTC. Protein product: CASNPWGGGYNEQFF. This rearrangement joins TRBV9 to TRBJ2-1; TRBD2 matches at 7 bases. The CDR3 has 15 residues. V lost 6 bases and J lost 4; bases outside the gene matches: 10. The germline V gene has CDR1 SGDLS and CDR2 YYNGEE.

This chain links TRBV7-8 with TRBJ2-1; D call uncertain. Germline V lookup: CDR1 SGHVS, CDR2 FQNEAQ. The CDR3 has 14 amino acids. V was trimmed by 1 base and J by 9 bases, leaving 13 bases between them. The CDR3: CASSLGTVGTEQFF. The CDR3 DNA sequence: TGTGCCAGCAGCTTAGGGACCGTAGGCACTGAGCAGTTCTTC.

This clonotype showed up many times. The genes are TRBV29-1 and TRBJ1-2, with no clear D. V shed 1 base and J shed 4 bases, with 13 bases lying between them. The CDR3 has 14 amino acids. Germline V gives CDR1 SQVTM, CDR2 ANQGSEA. The CDR3 here is CSVEVFEALYGYTF. Written as DNA, the CDR3 is TGCAGCGTTGAAGTATTTGAGGCCCTCTATGGCTACACCTTC.

At least ten counts were recorded for this clonotype. The chain uses TRBV15 and TRBJ1-2; unclear D gene. Deletions cut 0 bases from V and 6 bases from J, with 20 bases between. The CDR3 covers 17 residues. Germline V lookup: CDR1 LNHNV, CDR2 YYDKDF (reference sequence). CDR3 region: CATSRDLADAMEDGYTF. In DNA, the CDR3 is TGTGCCACCAGCAGAGACCTCGCGGACGCCATGGAGGATGGCTACACCTTC.

This clonotype was recorded many times. The chain uses TRBV9 and TRBJ2-7, with 7 bases fitting TRBD2. Trimming at V came to 4 bases and at J to 2 bases, leaving 9 bases not matched to a gene. Germline V gene data show CDR1 as SGDLS and CDR2 as YYNGEE. This CDR3 contains 15 residues. This CDR3 is CASSPSGMTTYEQYF. CDR3 coding DNA: TGTGCCAGCAGCCCAAGCGGGATGACAACCTACGAGCAGTACTTC.

This clonotype has ten or more counts. The chain uses TRBV15 and TRBJ1-4, with a tentative D call TRBD1 (5 bases). The CDR3 spans 15 residues. Germline CDR1 LNHNV, CDR2 YYDKDF (reference sequence). Trimming took 5 bases from V and 8 from J, leaving 18 bases between them. For the CDR3, the DNA is TGTGCCACCAGCGTGAAGGAACAGGAGGAGGAAAAACTGTTTTTT. Its translation is CATSVKEQEEEKLFF.

In this sample, this clonotype turned up a few times. The chain employs TRBV4-3 and TRBJ2-1; 11 bases agree with TRBD2. Trimming at V came to 4 bases and at J to 2 bases, leaving 4 bases not matched to a gene. The CDR3 has 16 residues. The germline CDR1 and CDR2 sequences are LGHNA and YSLEER. CDR3: CASSPASGRTYNEQFF. CDR3 nucleotide sequence: TGCGCCAGCAGCCCCGCTAGCGGGAGGACCTACAATGAGCAGTTCTTC.

Many counts were recorded for this clonotype. This chain joins TRBV4-2 and TRBJ2-2; no definite D call. Trimming stripped 7 bases from V and 2 bases from J, with 8 bases between. CDR3 length: 13 amino acids. The germline CDR1 and CDR2 sequences are LGHNA and YNFKEQ. Here the CDR3 DNA reads TGTGCCAGCATTGGTTCTAACACCGGGGAGCTGTTTTTT. This gives the protein CASIGSNTGELFF.

This clonotype was detected a few times. V gene TRBV6-1 combines with J gene TRBJ1-1; perhaps TRBD1 as D (5 bases). V lost 6 bases to trimming and J lost 4 bases, with 12 bases between them. The V gene's germline CDR1 is MNHNS and CDR2 SASEGT. CDR3 length: 13 amino acids. Written as DNA, the CDR3 is TGTGCCAGCAGCGAGTCAGGGATCACTGAAGCTTTCTTT. Its translation: CASSESGITEAFF.

The chain joins TRBV29-1 to TRBJ2-7; no firm D call. The germline V and J ends were trimmed by 5 bases and 3 bases, with 8 bases remaining between them. The CDR3 totals 11 residues. The germline gives CDR1 SQVTM, CDR2 ANQGSEA. CDR3 loop: CSVLQNYEQYF. DNA for the CDR3: TGCAGCGTTCTCCAGAACTACGAGCAGTACTTC.

The chain employs TRBV7-9 and TRBJ2-1, with 12 bases that match TRBD2. Trimming removed 5 bases from V and 10 bases from J; junction bases left unmatched: 3. The CDR3 sequence is 13 residues long. Germline V gene lookup returns CDR1 SEHNR and CDR2 FQNEAQ (reference sequence). The CDR3, as DNA: TGTGCCAGCAGCACTAGCGGGGGGTTCGAGCAGTTCTTC. Protein sequence: CASSTSGGFEQFF.

In its sample, this clonotype was seen many times. The rearrangement links TRBV12-5 to TRBJ2-7; tentatively, D is TRBD1 (6 bases). Germline CDR1 is LGHNT and CDR2 is FRNRAP. Trimming took off 5 bases at V and 0 bases at J, with 8 bases between the two ends. The CDR3 extends over 13 amino acids. CDR3 residues: CASGTGSSYEQYF. The CDR3 coding sequence is TGTGCTAGTGGTACAGGGAGCTCCTACGAGCAGTACTTC.

The chain combines TRBV7-2 with TRBJ1-4; TRBD1 aligns across 8 bases. With V trimmed by 8 bases and J by 7 bases, 9 bases remained unmatched. Germline V gene lookup returns CDR1 SGHTA and CDR2 FQGNSA. CDR3 size: 14 residues. The CDR3 here is CASSGGTGGEKLFF. CDR3 sequence (DNA): TGTGCCAGCTCGGGGGGGACAGGAGGTGAAAAACTGTTTTTT.

This clonotype was seen ten or more times. CDR3 in amino acids: CASSDSGVYNEQFF. The CDR3 DNA is TGTGCCAGCAGCGACAGCGGGGTATACAATGAGCAGTTCTTC. The rearrangement links TRBV7-2 to TRBJ2-1; the match to TRBD2 covers 7 bases. Trimming removed 5 bases from V and 4 bases from J; junction bases left unmatched: 5. The CDR3 extends over 14 amino acids. Per germline, CDR1 SGHTA and CDR2 FQGNSA.

This clonotype was seen many times. This chain uses TRBV29-1 with TRBJ2-7; D unresolved. Germline CDR1 reads SQVTM; CDR2 reads ANQGSEA. This CDR3 contains 13 residues. V lost 4 bases and J 0 bases, leaving 10 bases between the germline ends. The CDR3 nucleotides read TGCAGCGTTGGGGGTCCAAGCTCCTACGAGCAGTACTTC. Amino acids: CSVGGPSSYEQYF.

The rearrangement links TRBV6-5 to TRBJ2-6, with 7 bases lining up with TRBD1. The J segment lost 4 bases and the V segment lost 0 bases, leaving 9 bases of the junction unmatched. CDR3 length: 18 residues. CDR1 MNHEY and CDR2 SVGAGI come from the germline V gene. In DNA form, the CDR3 reads TGTGCCAGCAGTTACTCCTACCCACAGGGGTCAGGGGCCAACGTCCTGACTTTC. Protein: CASSYSYPQGSGANVLTF.

The chain links TRBV20-1 to TRBJ2-1, with D hard to call. This CDR3 contains 13 residues. The V gene's germline CDR1 is DFQATT and CDR2 SNEGSKA (reference sequence). V was shortened by 6 bases and J by 4 bases, with 13 bases between the two germline ends. In DNA, the CDR3 is TGCAGTGCCCACTGGGCAGCGTACAATGAGCAGTTCTTC. Translated, it gives CSAHWAAYNEQFF.

V is TRBV20-1 and J is TRBJ2-7; tentatively, D is TRBD1 (6 bases). This CDR3 contains 14 residues. V lost 4 bases and J lost 3, with 16 bases in between. Germline V CDR1 and CDR2: DFQATT, SNEGSKA (reference sequence). In DNA form, the CDR3 reads TGCAGTGCTATCTTGTCGGACAGTTTCTACGAGCAGTACTTC. This encodes CSAILSDSFYEQYF.

The chain carries TRBV9 and TRBJ2-1; 13 bases align to TRBD2. This CDR3 has 18 amino acids. CDR1 and CDR2 (germline): SGDLS, YYNGEE. Germline trimming cut 4 bases from V and 6 bases from J; bases unmatched to any gene: 13. Here the CDR3 reads CASSRTTGTSGIVNEQFF. CDR3 sequence (DNA): TGTGCCAGCAGCAGGACGACCGGGACTAGCGGGATAGTCAATGAGCAGTTCTTC.